Each of the 21 T cell receptor beta chains below was sequenced from the same sample in a study of human CD4 T cells and Enterobacteriaceae. Sorting took every CD4+ cell except CD45RA+CCR7+CD95- naive cells, reaching over 95% purity. TCRdb keeps only in-frame clones here, not all; method: immunoSEQ multiplex PCR. The table records some 30,000 clones, about 80% of them present only once. Sample: memory CD4+ T cells from blood. Receptor source: a human donor in good health.

The chain joins TRBV29-1 to TRBJ2-7, with D perhaps matching TRBD2 (6 bases). CDR3 length equals 13 residues. Germline CDR1 SQVTM, CDR2 ANQGSEA. The germline V and J ends were trimmed by 5 bases and 6 bases, with 17 bases remaining between them. Here the CDR3 reads CSVSGRQGGEQYF. CDR3 sequence (DNA): TGCAGCGTTAGTGGGCGGCAGGGAGGCGAGCAGTACTTC.

Only one count was recorded for this clone. The chain couples TRBV27 to TRBJ2-7; D might be TRBD1 (6 bases). V lost 0 bases, J lost 2 bases, and 23 bases lay in between. CDR3 size: 19 residues. Germline assignment: CDR1 MNHEY and CDR2 SMNVEV (reference sequence). The CDR3 coding sequence is TGTGCCAGCAGTTTATCGACGAGACAGGTACGATCGTGGACCTACGAGCAGTACTTC. Residues: CASSLSTRQVRSWTYEQYF.

The chain employs TRBV5-1 and TRBJ2-3, with 7 nucleotides matching TRBD1. This CDR3 spans 15 amino acids. Germline values: CDR1 SGHRS, CDR2 YFSETQ. With 1 base clipped from V and 0 bases from J, the junction kept 2 bases outside the gene matches. CDR3 DNA sequence: TGCGCCAGCAGCTTGCGACAGGGTAGCACAGATACGCAGTATTTT. Residues: CASSLRQGSTDTQYF.

This chain links TRBV5-4 with TRBJ1-2; weak D call: TRBD1 (5 bases). Trimming took off 0 bases at V and 7 bases at J, with 13 bases between the two ends. Germline lookup yields CDR1 SGHNT and CDR2 YYREEE (reference sequence). This CDR3 comprises 14 residues. CDR3 nucleotides: TGTGCCAGCAGCTTGGAGAGGGGTCCCCCTGGCTACACCTTC. Translated, it gives CASSLERGPPGYTF.

The V gene is TRBV6-5, the J gene TRBJ1-4; the match to TRBD1 covers 7 bases. J was trimmed by 10 bases and V by 6 bases; bases with no gene match: 5. Germline CDR1 and CDR2: MNHEY and SVGAGI. The CDR3 totals 12 residues. CDR3 sequence (DNA): TGTGCCAGCAGCTCACCAGGGGGAAAACTGTTTTTT. Protein: CASSSPGGKLFF.

This chain uses TRBV5-1 with TRBJ1-1; 8 bases are shared with TRBD1. Trimming at V came to 3 bases and at J to 1 base, leaving 2 bases not matched to a gene. The germline V gene has CDR1 SGHRS and CDR2 YFSETQ. This CDR3 is 14 amino acids long. CDR3 nucleotides: TGCGCCAGCAGCTCACAGGGGGGGAACACTGAAGCTTTCTTT. Its translation: CASSSQGGNTEAFF. Full variable domain (rest looked up from reference TRBV5-1 and TRBJ1-1): KAGVTQTPRYLIKTRGQQVTLSCSPISGHRSVSWYQQTPGQGLQFLFEYFSETQRNKGNFPGRFSGRQFSNSRSEMNVSTLELGDSALYLCASSSQGGNTEAFFGQGTRLTVV.

This chain uses TRBV9 with TRBJ2-2, with D unresolved. V was clipped by 3 bases and J by 8 bases, with 2 bases between them. Germline V gives CDR1 SGDLS, CDR2 YYNGEE. CDR3 size: 10 residues. CDR3 sequence: CASSEGELFF. As DNA, the CDR3 is TGTGCCAGCAGCGAAGGGGAGCTGTTTTTT.

Here the CDR3 DNA reads TGTGCCAGCAGCTTTGGTTGGGGGAATGAGCAGTTCTTC. Amino acids: CASSFGWGNEQFF. The chain is built from TRBV7-2 and TRBJ2-1, with D tentatively TRBD1 or TRBD2 (5 bases each). CDR1 SGHTA and CDR2 FQGNSA come from the germline V gene. V lost 3 bases to trimming and J lost 7 bases, with 10 bases between them. This CDR3 region has 13 residues.

The rearrangement uses TRBV29-1 and TRBJ2-1; 7 bases match TRBD2. CDR3 length: 16 residues. The germline gives CDR1 SQVTM, CDR2 ANQGSEA. V was pared by 4 bases and J by 0 bases, with 9 bases of the junction left unmatched. The CDR3 sequence is CSVAKRGGSSYNEQFF. The CDR3 DNA reads as TGCAGCGTTGCTAAGCGGGGCGGGAGCTCCTACAATGAGCAGTTCTTC.

This clone was picked up a small number of times. This rearrangement joins TRBV6-6 to TRBJ1-6, with 7 nucleotides matching TRBD1. There are 15 residues in the CDR3. Germline CDR1 is MNHNY and CDR2 is SVGAGI (reference sequence). V was pared by 2 bases and J by 4 bases, with 2 bases of the junction left unmatched. For the CDR3, the DNA is TGTGCCAGCAGTTACGGGGACAGTTATAATTCACCCCTCCACTTT. It is translated as CASSYGDSYNSPLHF.

This chain links TRBV5-1 with TRBJ2-1, with unresolved D. The CDR3 runs 16 residues. The V gene lost 2 bases and the J gene lost 1 base, with 13 bases spanning the gap. Per germline, CDR1 SGHRS and CDR2 YFSETQ. CDR3 DNA sequence: TGCGCCAGCAGCTTAGGGCCGAAAAGGTCCTACAATGAGCAGTTCTTC. As protein: CASSLGPKRSYNEQFF. Using reference TRBV5-1 and TRBJ2-1 for the parts outside the CDR3, the full variable domain is KAGVTQTPRYLIKTRGQQVTLSCSPISGHRSVSWYQQTPGQGLQFLFEYFSETQRNKGNFPGRFSGRQFSNSRSEMNVSTLELGDSALYLCASSLGPKRSYNEQFFGPGTRLTVL.

The chain links TRBV11-2 to TRBJ2-7; 11 positions match TRBD2. Per the germline V gene, CDR1 is SGHAT and CDR2 is FQNNGV. The junction had 7 bases not matched to a gene; V was cut back by 4 bases and J by 5 bases. The CDR3 covers 15 residues. The chain's CDR3 is CASSSRLAGYNEQYF. In DNA form, the CDR3 reads TGTGCCAGCAGCTCCCGACTAGCGGGATATAACGAGCAGTACTTC.

J is TRBJ1-1 and V is TRBV18; D gene ambiguous. The CDR3 is 15 amino acids. Germline CDR1 is KGHSH and CDR2 is LQKENI. V shed 6 bases and J shed 2 bases, with 16 bases lying between them. CDR3 amino acids: CASSPTQRPNTEAFF. The CDR3 bases are TGTGCCAGCTCTCCTACACAGAGGCCTAACACTGAAGCTTTCTTT.

This chain connects TRBV5-4 to TRBJ2-7; D is ambiguous. The V gene lost 5 bases and the J gene lost 2 bases, with 5 bases spanning the gap. This CDR3 contains 11 residues. The germline V gene encodes CDR1 SGHNT and CDR2 YYREEE (reference sequence). CDR3 in DNA: TGTGCCAGCAGTCTACCCTACGAGCAGTACTTC. Translating gives CASSLPYEQYF.

V usage is TRBV7-2 and J usage is TRBJ2-3; D might be TRBD2 (5 bases). The V gene's germline CDR1 is SGHTA and CDR2 FQGNSA. The CDR3 runs to 15 residues. V was cut by 1 base and J by 5 bases, with 13 bases left in between. The CDR3 spells CASSLVSDSGDTQYF. The CDR3 DNA sequence: TGTGCCAGCAGCTTAGTGTCGGACTCGGGAGATACGCAGTATTTT.

The chain joins TRBV5-1 to TRBJ1-4; D not resolved. The V gene lost 0 bases and the J gene lost 10 bases, with 13 bases spanning the gap. This CDR3 region has 14 residues. CDR1 and CDR2 from the germline V gene are SGHRS and YFSETQ. The CDR3, as DNA: TGCGCCAGCAGCTTGGACCCGAAAAAAGGAAAACTGTTTTTT. Translated: CASSLDPKKGKLFF.

V gene TRBV7-2 combines with J gene TRBJ2-2, with D possibly matching TRBD1 (6 bases). Trimming took 4 bases from V and 1 from J, leaving 10 bases between them. Germline V gives CDR1 SGHTA, CDR2 FQGNSA. The CDR3 has 15 amino acids. CDR3 nucleotide sequence: TGTGCCAGCAGCTCAACAGGGTTGAACACCGGGGAGCTGTTTTTT. It specifies CASSSTGLNTGELFF.

The chain uses TRBV6-6 and TRBJ1-5, with TRBD1 matching over 7 bases. Trimming removed 7 bases from V and 2 bases from J; junction bases left unmatched: 5. The germline V gene encodes CDR1 MNHNY and CDR2 SVGAGI (reference sequence). The CDR3 extends over 14 amino acids. The chain's CDR3 is CASTLGQGNQPQHF. The CDR3 DNA reads TGTGCCAGCACCCTTGGACAGGGCAATCAGCCCCAGCATTTT.

J is TRBJ2-3 and V is TRBV5-1; TRBD2 agrees at 13 bases. V trimming: 4 bases; J trimming: 6 bases; junction bases outside the gene matches: 8. Germline assignment: CDR1 SGHRS and CDR2 YFSETQ. CDR3 length: 16 residues. The CDR3 DNA reads as TGCGCCAGCAGCCTAGGACTAGCGGGAGCAGGGGATACGCAGTATTTT. Its translation: CASSLGLAGAGDTQYF. Filled out from reference TRBV5-1 and TRBJ2-3, the complete variable domain reads KAGVTQTPRYLIKTRGQQVTLSCSPISGHRSVSWYQQTPGQGLQFLFEYFSETQRNKGNFPGRFSGRQFSNSRSEMNVSTLELGDSALYLCASSLGLAGAGDTQYFGPGTRLTVL.

The V gene is TRBV7-8, the J gene TRBJ2-1; 9 nucleotides line up with TRBD2. Germline-derived CDR1 and CDR2 are SGHVS and FQNEAQ. The V gene end was trimmed by 1 base and the J gene end by 2 bases; junction bases not matched to a gene: 3. The CDR3 is made up of 16 amino acids. CDR3 sequence (DNA): TGTGCCAGCAGCTTAGGGCGGGAGGGCCCCTACAATGAGCAGTTCTTC. It is translated as CASSLGREGPYNEQFF.

CDR3 sequence (DNA): TGTGCTAGTGGTTTGGTAGTCGGCGGGATTACAGATACGCAGTATTTT. Its protein is CASGLVVGGITDTQYF. The V gene is TRBV12-5, the J gene TRBJ2-3, with D perhaps TRBD2 (6 bases). CDR3 length equals 16 residues. V lost 0 bases and J 3 bases, leaving 13 bases between the germline ends. Germline CDR1 is LGHNT and CDR2 is FRNRAP.